Listed below are T cell receptor beta chains from one sample, sequenced in a study of glioma-infiltrating T cells. TCRdb reanalysed the multiplex PCR reads using MiXCR and keeps one entry per CDR3 protein. The sample contains 100,000 to 150,000 distinct CDR3 sequences, 24% of which appear only once. The sample was glioma tissue, nonneoplastic brain tissue, or PBMCs (not recorded which). The receptor source for this set is a human donor with low-grade glioma or glioblastoma, undergoing nonglioma brain surgery, or in good health (not recorded which). The CDR3 runs from the conserved cysteine through the conserved F or W. The D gene is left open where the match is weak. Clone size is shown for a subset of rows, as once, few, many or a class of expanded clone.

v_gene: TRBV20-1; abundance: many; d_gene: .; j_gene: TRBJ1-1; CDR3aa: CSAHRVTMNTEAFF; CDR3nt: TGCAGTGCCCACAGGGTCACTATGAACACTGAAGCTTTCTTT
v_gene: TRBV19; abundance: few; d_gene: .; j_gene: TRBJ2-1; CDR3aa: CASSTQGAGGNEQFF; CDR3nt: TGTGCCAGTAGTACACAGGGGGCGGGAGGCAATGAGCAGTTCTTC
v_gene: TRBV7-8; abundance: few; d_gene: TRBD1; j_gene: TRBJ2-5; CDR3aa: CASSLPPGQQETQYF; CDR3nt: TGTGCCAGCAGCTTACCTCCGGGACAGCAAGAGACCCAGTACTTC
v_gene: TRBV18; abundance: few; d_gene: .; j_gene: TRBJ1-5; CDR3aa: CASSPRNEGGNQPQHF; CDR3nt: TGTGCCAGCTCACCACGGAACGAGGGGGGCAATCAGCCCCAGCATTTT
v_gene: TRBV28; abundance: .; d_gene: .; j_gene: TRBJ1-5; CDR3aa: CASNTAPSNQPQHF; CDR3nt: TGTGCCAGCAACACAGCACCCAGCAATCAGCCCCAGCATTTT
v_gene: TRBV6-6; abundance: .; d_gene: .; j_gene: TRBJ2-5; CDR3aa: CASSYVPGGETQYF; CDR3nt: TGTGCCAGCAGTTACGTTCCCGGAGGCGAGACCCAGTACTTC
v_gene: TRBV25-1; abundance: many; d_gene: TRBD1; j_gene: TRBJ1-2; CDR3aa: CASSEGQGYGYTF; CDR3nt: TGTGCCAGCAGTGAAGGACAGGGCTATGGCTACACCTTC
v_gene: TRBV7-9; abundance: few; d_gene: .; j_gene: TRBJ1-5; CDR3aa: CASSLETVNQPQHF; CDR3nt: TGTGCCAGCAGCTTAGAGACAGTAAATCAGCCCCAGCATTTT
v_gene: TRBV6-1; abundance: medium-sized; d_gene: TRBD2; j_gene: TRBJ2-1; CDR3aa: CASSELISGGGQFF; CDR3nt: TGTGCCAGCAGTGAATTGATTAGCGGGGGCGGGCAGTTCTTC
v_gene: TRBV25-1; abundance: few; d_gene: .; j_gene: TRBJ2-6; CDR3aa: CASSESPPWRPSGANVLTF; CDR3nt: TGTGCCAGCAGTGAATCTCCACCTTGGCGGCCCTCTGGGGCCAACGTCCTGACTTTC
v_gene: TRBV19; abundance: few; d_gene: TRBD1; j_gene: TRBJ1-5; CDR3aa: CASTRDRVNNQPQHF; CDR3nt: TGTGCCAGTACCCGAGACAGGGTGAACAATCAGCCCCAGCATTTT
v_gene: TRBV28; abundance: .; d_gene: .; j_gene: TRBJ1-1; CDR3aa: CASSQTPNTEAFF; CDR3nt: TGTGCCAGCAGCCAGACACCTAACACTGAAGCTTTCTTT
v_gene: TRBV2; abundance: few; d_gene: .; j_gene: TRBJ1-2; CDR3aa: CASSEAGEMNGYTF; CDR3nt: TGTGCCAGCAGTGAAGCAGGGGAGATGAATGGCTACACCTTC
v_gene: TRBV7-2; abundance: .; d_gene: TRBD2; j_gene: TRBJ2-3; CDR3aa: CASSLLGGGRTDMQYF; CDR3nt: TGTGCCAGCAGCTTATTAGGCGGGGGGAGAACGGATATGCAGTATTTT
v_gene: TRBV2; abundance: .; d_gene: .; j_gene: TRBJ1-1; CDR3aa: CAKDGRNTEAFF; CDR3nt: TGTGCTAAGGACGGCCGTAACACTGAAGCTTTCTTT
v_gene: TRBV6-4; abundance: .; d_gene: .; j_gene: TRBJ1-1; CDR3aa: CASSDSGAGANTEAFF; CDR3nt: TGTGCCAGCAGTGACTCCGGAGCAGGGGCGAACACTGAAGCTTTCTTT
v_gene: TRBV20-1; abundance: many; d_gene: TRBD1; j_gene: TRBJ1-6; CDR3aa: CSAWDRSYNSPLHF; CDR3nt: TGCAGTGCTTGGGACAGATCCTATAATTCACCCCTCCACTTT
v_gene: TRBV19; abundance: few; d_gene: .; j_gene: TRBJ1-1; CDR3aa: CASSTRRTENTEAFF; CDR3nt: TGTGCCAGTAGTACCCGACGTACCGAGAACACTGAAGCTTTCTTT
v_gene: TRBV7-9; abundance: few; d_gene: .; j_gene: TRBJ2-3; CDR3aa: CASSLPSDGVPQYF; CDR3nt: TGTGCCAGCAGCTTACCTAGCGATGGAGTGCCGCAGTATTTT
v_gene: TRBV14; abundance: .; d_gene: TRBD1; j_gene: TRBJ2-1; CDR3aa: CASSQVRTGLYNEQFF; CDR3nt: TGTGCCAGCAGCCAAGTGAGGACAGGGCTTTACAATGAGCAGTTCTTC
v_gene: TRBV20-1; abundance: .; d_gene: TRBD2; j_gene: TRBJ2-1; CDR3aa: CSARDLGERGHNEQFF; CDR3nt: TGCAGTGCTAGAGATCTCGGAGAGCGGGGGCACAATGAGCAGTTCTTC
v_gene: TRBV15; abundance: .; d_gene: .; j_gene: TRBJ1-2; CDR3aa: CATSLGGVHTF; CDR3nt: TGTGCCACCAGCCTGGGAGGAGTCCACACCTTC
v_gene: TRBV18; abundance: .; d_gene: .; j_gene: TRBJ2-3; CDR3aa: CASPPPTTDTQYF; CDR3nt: TGTGCCAGCCCACCACCGACCACAGATACGCAGTATTTT
v_gene: TRBV3-1; abundance: .; d_gene: .; j_gene: TRBJ2-2; CDR3aa: CASSLSHQGTGELFF; CDR3nt: TGTGCCAGCAGCCTCAGCCACCAGGGCACCGGGGAGCTGTTTTTT
v_gene: TRBV2; abundance: .; d_gene: TRBD1; j_gene: TRBJ1-6; CDR3aa: CASSETGVNSPLHF; CDR3nt: TGTGCCAGCAGTGAAACAGGGGTAAATTCACCCCTCCACTTT
v_gene: TRBV6-2/TRBV6-3; abundance: .; d_gene: TRBD1; j_gene: TRBJ1-5; CDR3aa: CASLTLTGGAEPQHF; CDR3nt: TGTGCCAGCCTAACCTTGACAGGGGGCGCAGAGCCCCAGCATTTT
v_gene: TRBV15; abundance: few; d_gene: TRBD1; j_gene: TRBJ2-3; CDR3aa: CATSSPPFRDSGTDTQYF; CDR3nt: TGTGCCACCAGCTCTCCGCCTTTCCGGGACAGCGGAACAGATACGCAGTATTTT
v_gene: TRBV7-2; abundance: few; d_gene: TRBD2; j_gene: TRBJ2-1; CDR3aa: CASSLLAANSRVNEQFF; CDR3nt: TGTGCCAGCAGCCTACTAGCGGCCAACAGCAGAGTAAATGAGCAGTTCTTC
v_gene: TRBV4-1; abundance: few; d_gene: .; j_gene: TRBJ1-4; CDR3aa: CASSQSPEHNEKLFF; CDR3nt: TGCGCCAGCAGCCAAAGTCCCGAGCATAATGAAAAACTGTTTTTT
v_gene: TRBV4-1; abundance: .; d_gene: TRBD1; j_gene: TRBJ1-1; CDR3aa: CASSLTFRGTNTEAFF; CDR3nt: TGCGCCAGCAGCCTCACGTTCAGGGGGACGAACACTGAAGCTTTCTTT
v_gene: TRBV18; abundance: .; d_gene: .; j_gene: TRBJ1-1; CDR3aa: CARSQGTMNTEAFF; CDR3nt: TGTGCCAGGTCCCAGGGAACCATGAACACTGAAGCTTTCTTT
v_gene: TRBV12-3/TRBV12-4; abundance: few; d_gene: TRBD1; j_gene: TRBJ2-5; CDR3aa: CASSTRTGQETQYF; CDR3nt: TGTGCCAGCAGTACCAGGACAGGGCAAGAGACCCAGTACTTC
v_gene: TRBV3-1; abundance: few; d_gene: .; j_gene: TRBJ1-1; CDR3aa: CASSQGGGWNTEAFF; CDR3nt: TGTGCCAGCAGCCAAGGAGGGGGTTGGAACACTGAAGCTTTCTTT
v_gene: TRBV2; abundance: few; d_gene: .; j_gene: TRBJ2-1; CDR3aa: CASSSLENEQFF; CDR3nt: TGTGCCAGCAGCTCCCTCGAAAATGAGCAGTTCTTC
v_gene: TRBV12-3/TRBV12-4; abundance: .; d_gene: .; j_gene: TRBJ2-4; CDR3aa: CASTGAWDKNIQYF; CDR3nt: TGTGCCAGCACAGGGGCTTGGGACAAAAACATTCAGTACTTC
v_gene: TRBV7-9; abundance: many; d_gene: .; j_gene: TRBJ2-5; CDR3aa: CASSLVQQQETQYF; CDR3nt: TGTGCCAGCAGCTTAGTACAGCAACAAGAGACCCAGTACTTC
v_gene: TRBV7-9; abundance: .; d_gene: .; j_gene: TRBJ1-1; CDR3aa: CASSGTGLRNTEAFF; CDR3nt: TGTGCCAGCAGCGGAACGGGACTCCGGAACACTGAAGCTTTCTTT
v_gene: TRBV19; abundance: .; d_gene: TRBD1; j_gene: TRBJ2-5; CDR3aa: CASATGSFQETQYF; CDR3nt: TGTGCCAGTGCGACAGGGTCTTTCCAAGAGACCCAGTACTTC
v_gene: TRBV4-1; abundance: few; d_gene: .; j_gene: TRBJ2-5; CDR3aa: CASSQVQVASETQYF; CDR3nt: TGCGCCAGCAGCCAAGTACAGGTGGCGTCGGAGACCCAGTACTTC
v_gene: TRBV28; abundance: many; d_gene: .; j_gene: TRBJ1-5; CDR3aa: CASSLFGRQVSNQPQHF; CDR3nt: TGTGCCAGCAGTTTATTCGGCAGACAGGTTAGCAATCAGCCCCAGCATTTT
v_gene: TRBV27; abundance: .; d_gene: TRBD1; j_gene: TRBJ2-6; CDR3aa: CASTINHRGLGANVLTF; CDR3nt: TGTGCCAGCACCATTAATCACAGGGGGCTTGGGGCCAACGTCCTGACTTTC
v_gene: TRBV7-2; abundance: .; d_gene: .; j_gene: TRBJ1-1; CDR3aa: CASSFTDGNTEAFF; CDR3nt: TGTGCCAGCAGCTTTACGGACGGAAACACTGAAGCTTTCTTT
v_gene: TRBV7-6; abundance: many; d_gene: .; j_gene: TRBJ2-3; CDR3aa: CASSLGSHTDTQYF; CDR3nt: TGTGCCAGCAGCTTAGGGAGCCACACAGATACGCAGTATTTT
v_gene: TRBV7-6; abundance: .; d_gene: .; j_gene: TRBJ2-5; CDR3aa: CASSPIGLRQETQYF; CDR3nt: TGTGCCAGCAGCCCGATAGGGCTTAGGCAAGAGACCCAGTACTTC
v_gene: TRBV2; abundance: .; d_gene: .; j_gene: TRBJ1-4; CDR3aa: CASSENTREKLFF; CDR3nt: TGTGCCAGCAGTGAGAACACCCGCGAAAAACTGTTTTTT
v_gene: TRBV20-1; abundance: many; d_gene: TRBD2; j_gene: TRBJ2-1; CDR3aa: CSARAGGTYNEQFF; CDR3nt: TGCAGTGCTAGAGCGGGGGGGACCTACAATGAGCAGTTCTTC
v_gene: TRBV18; abundance: few; d_gene: .; j_gene: TRBJ2-1; CDR3aa: CATAVGVYNEQFF; CDR3nt: TGTGCCACGGCAGTAGGGGTATACAATGAGCAGTTCTTC
v_gene: TRBV24-1; abundance: .; d_gene: .; j_gene: TRBJ1-1; CDR3aa: CATMGSNTEAFF; CDR3nt: TGTGCCACCATGGGGTCGAACACTGAAGCTTTCTTT
v_gene: TRBV2; abundance: .; d_gene: .; j_gene: TRBJ1-6; CDR3aa: CASSEVRGQASPLHF; CDR3nt: TGTGCCAGCAGTGAAGTTCGGGGGCAGGCTTCACCCCTCCACTTT
v_gene: TRBV28; abundance: .; d_gene: .; j_gene: TRBJ1-3; CDR3aa: CASSFRGNTIYF; CDR3nt: TGTGCCAGCAGTTTTCGGGGAAACACCATATATTTT
v_gene: TRBV20-1; abundance: .; d_gene: TRBD1; j_gene: TRBJ1-2; CDR3aa: CSAREGTGTANYGYTF; CDR3nt: TGCAGTGCTAGAGAGGGGACAGGGACCGCTAACTATGGCTACACCTTC
v_gene: TRBV3-1; abundance: few; d_gene: .; j_gene: TRBJ2-3; CDR3aa: CASSQEFRGSDTQYF; CDR3nt: TGTGCCAGCAGCCAAGAGTTCCGGGGGTCAGATACGCAGTATTTT
v_gene: TRBV5-6; abundance: .; d_gene: TRBD1; j_gene: TRBJ1-1; CDR3aa: CASSLLYRGWERNTEAFF; CDR3nt: TGTGCCAGCAGCTTGCTCTACAGGGGATGGGAGCGTAACACTGAAGCTTTCTTT
v_gene: TRBV28; abundance: .; d_gene: .; j_gene: TRBJ1-5; CDR3aa: CASRPSLGAGDSNQPQHF; CDR3nt: TGTGCCAGCCGACCCTCCCTCGGGGCAGGGGATAGCAATCAGCCCCAGCATTTT
v_gene: TRBV5-1; abundance: few; d_gene: .; j_gene: TRBJ1-6; CDR3aa: CASSSREDSPLHF; CDR3nt: TGCGCCAGCAGCAGCCGGGAGGATTCACCCCTCCACTTT
v_gene: TRBV20-1; abundance: many; d_gene: TRBD1; j_gene: TRBJ2-1; CDR3aa: CSAGPGQGYNEQFF; CDR3nt: TGCAGTGCTGGACCGGGACAGGGCTACAATGAGCAGTTCTTC
v_gene: TRBV24-1; abundance: .; d_gene: TRBD1; j_gene: TRBJ1-1; CDR3aa: CAASDLQGAEAFF; CDR3nt: TGTGCCGCCAGTGACCTACAGGGGGCCGAAGCTTTCTTT
v_gene: TRBV14; abundance: few; d_gene: .; j_gene: TRBJ1-1; CDR3aa: CASSQGRGMNTEAFF; CDR3nt: TGTGCCAGCAGCCAAGGCAGGGGAATGAACACTGAAGCTTTCTTT
v_gene: TRBV27; abundance: many; d_gene: .; j_gene: TRBJ2-3; CDR3aa: CASSLSNWGDTQYF; CDR3nt: TGTGCCAGCAGTTTATCAAATTGGGGAGATACGCAGTATTTT
v_gene: TRBV2; abundance: few; d_gene: .; j_gene: TRBJ1-6; CDR3aa: CASPMSRDTPLHF; CDR3nt: TGTGCCAGCCCCATGAGTAGGGACACACCCCTCCACTTT